This T cell receptor beta chain was recorded in a study of graft-versus-host responses after intestinal transplantation. In the study overall: Tacrolimus plus steroids were given to all recipients for 3 to 4 years, preceded by anti-thymocyte globulin induction.

Clones were sequenced by immunoSEQ multiplex PCR, and TCRdb holds only the in-frame ones, with some missing. The table has some 140,000 clones, roughly 92% seen once. About this clone: Its target is not known.

Study outcomes and limitations: Ileal or blood samples showed some GvH clones first, and such clones were also found in recipient marrow.

The length of the CDR3 is 14 residues. Germline-derived CDR1 and CDR2 are SEHNR and FQNEAQ (reference sequence). V gave up 6 bases and J gave up 7 bases; unmatched junction bases: 6. The sequence derives from a human donor who received an intestinal transplant. The chain links TRBV7-9 to TRBJ1-6; 7 bases line up with TRBD1. Sequencing was performed on unstimulated CD4+ T cells sorted from spleen or lymph node cells, taken before intestinal transplant. DNA of the CDR3: TGTGCCAGCAGGCGGCCGGGACAGAATTCACCCCTCCACTTT. It translates to CASRRPGQNSPLHF.